Below are 3 T cell receptor beta chains sequenced from a single sample in a study of blood T cells in healthy people across ages (dated by TCRdb to the mid-2010s). The library came from 5' RACE. The instrument was an Illumina HiSeq 2500. The second PCR ran for about 6 to 11 cycles and used a J-beta primer mix along with a sample-barcoded 5' primer. Through fastp at Q25 and MiXCR, TCRdb rebuilt clones from the public reads, retaining in-frame beta chains. Rows are unified per CDR3 protein, each entry keeping the most common DNA and genes. Counted in this sample were approximately 580,000 distinct CDR3 sequences; less than 25% of them appeared once. The ten largest clones capture 8.7% of the sample. This same sample was also taken into another study, of T cells of mothers and their children.

The specimen sequenced was blood. The source is a boy aged 5-17 years in good health.

V usage is TRBV11-2 and J usage is TRBJ2-7; D not resolved. The V gene lost 0 bases and the J gene lost 4 bases, with 13 bases spanning the gap. CDR1 is SGHAT, CDR2 FQNNGV, per germline. CDR3 length equals 15 residues. The CDR3 region is CASSLDYRFAYEQYF. CDR3 DNA: TGTGCCAGCAGCTTAGATTACCGCTTTGCTTACGAGCAGTACTTC.

This rearrangement joins TRBV10-3 to TRBJ1-6; weak D call: TRBD1 (6 bases). Germline CDR1 ENHRY, CDR2 SYGVKD. The CDR3 extends over 14 amino acids. V was cut by 5 bases and J by 7 bases, with 12 bases left in between. Written as DNA, the CDR3 is TGTGCCATCAGTCAGAGGGGGGAAAATTCACCCCTCCACTTT. The encoded protein is CAISQRGENSPLHF.

V is TRBV4-3 and J is TRBJ2-1, with 11 bases that match TRBD2. Germline V CDR1 and CDR2: LGHNA, YSLEER. J lost 7 bases, V lost 4 bases, and 6 bases had no gene match. The CDR3 spans 15 residues. The CDR3 DNA reads as TGCGCCAGCAGCCCCCGACTAGCGGGGACGAATGAGCAGTTCTTC. As protein: CASSPRLAGTNEQFF.